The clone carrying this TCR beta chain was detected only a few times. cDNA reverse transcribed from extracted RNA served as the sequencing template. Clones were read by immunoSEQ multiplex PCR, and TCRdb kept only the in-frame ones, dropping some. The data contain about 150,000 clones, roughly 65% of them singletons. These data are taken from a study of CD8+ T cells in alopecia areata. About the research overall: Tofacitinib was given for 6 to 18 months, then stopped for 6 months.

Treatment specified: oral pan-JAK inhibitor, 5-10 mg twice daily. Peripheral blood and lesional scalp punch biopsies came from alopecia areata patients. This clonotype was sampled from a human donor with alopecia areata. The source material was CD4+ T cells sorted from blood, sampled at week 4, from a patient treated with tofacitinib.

The CDR3 DNA follows: TGTGCCAGCAGCCTGAATCACGAGGGGGGAGATACGCAGTATTTT. Residues: CASSLNHEGGDTQYF. J is TRBJ2-3 and V is TRBV5-4; D possibly matches TRBD1 or TRBD2 (6 bases each). V was clipped by 4 bases and J by 5 bases, with 17 bases between them. CDR3 length: 15 amino acids. Germline V gives CDR1 SGHNT, CDR2 YYREEE (reference sequence). Full variable domain (remainder filled in from reference TRBV5-4 and TRBJ2-3): ETGVTQSPTHLIKTRGQQVTLRCSSQSGHNTVSWYQQALGQGPQFIFQYYREEENGRGNFPPRFSGLQFPNYSSELNVNALELDDSALYLCASSLNHEGGDTQYFGPGTRLTVL.